Below, 9 T cell receptor beta chains from the same sample are listed, as sequenced in a study of T cell changes during pregnancy in multiple sclerosis. TCRdb keeps only in-frame clones here, not all; method: immunoSEQ multiplex PCR. The sample lists some 60,000 clones, 70% to 90% seen once, with 0.38% in the top ten. The material sequenced was CD4+ T cells from peripheral blood mononuclear cells, taken in the third trimester of pregnancy. All receptors come from a female donor with multiple sclerosis, enrolled in a pregnancy study.

The rearrangement links TRBV9 to TRBJ2-7; 7 bases map to TRBD1. Germline V gene lookup returns CDR1 SGDLS and CDR2 YYNGEE. CDR3 length: 15 residues. V lost 1 base and J lost 2; bases outside the gene matches: 6. DNA for the CDR3: TGTGCCAGCAGCGTAACCGGGACAGCTACCTACGAGCAGTACTTC. Its translation is CASSVTGTATYEQYF.

The chain is built from TRBV30 and TRBJ1-6; 8 nucleotides line up with TRBD1. Germline CDR1 and CDR2: GTSNPN and SVGIG (reference sequence). The junction had 19 bases not matched to a gene; V was cut back by 5 bases and J by 10 bases. The CDR3 has 17 amino acids. DNA of the CDR3: TGTGCCTGGGAAGGCGAACGGACAGGGAGGGGAGAGTCACCCCTCCACTTT. Translating it yields CAWEGERTGRGESPLHF.

The genes are TRBV19 and TRBJ2-6; the D gene is possibly TRBD1 (5 bases). Trimming removed 5 bases at V and 1 base at J, with 18 bases between. CDR3 length equals 18 residues. Looked up from germline, CDR1 is LNHDA and CDR2 is SQIVND (reference sequence). The CDR3 here is CASSGHSPKGSGANVLTF. CDR3 in DNA: TGTGCCAGTAGTGGACACTCCCCAAAGGGTTCTGGGGCCAACGTCCTGACTTTC.

This chain uses TRBV29-1 with TRBJ2-1; possibly TRBD2 for D (5 bases). This CDR3 spans 16 amino acids. Germline V gene sequence: CDR1 SQVTM, CDR2 ANQGSEA. Trimming removed 1 base from V and 2 bases from J, with 15 bases in between. The CDR3 spells CSVEGWSGSTYNEQFF. The DNA for the CDR3 is TGCAGCGTTGAAGGCTGGAGCGGCTCGACCTACAATGAGCAGTTCTTC.

The chain uses TRBV4-1 and TRBJ2-1; 7 bases match TRBD1. Trimming cost V 5 bases and J 15 bases; bases outside gene matches: 22. The CDR3 is made up of 16 amino acids. The V gene's germline CDR1 is MGHRA and CDR2 YSYEKL. The CDR3: CASSDPVGPDRTPVFF. The CDR3 DNA follows: TGCGCCAGCAGCGACCCGGTGGGGCCGGACAGGACGCCCGTGTTCTTC.

The V and J genes are TRBV7-9 and TRBJ1-1; D not resolved. CDR3 length equals 17 residues. CDR1 and CDR2 (germline): SEHNR, FQNEAQ (reference sequence). V was pared by 5 bases and J by 0 bases, with 19 bases between. As DNA, the CDR3 is TGTGCCAGCAGCATAAGCGCCGGTCATCTCTTGAACACTGAAGCTTTCTTT. It codes for CASSISAGHLLNTEAFF.

CDR3 region: CASRTTGINSPLHF. CDR3 nucleotides: TGTGCCAGCAGGACGACAGGGATTAATTCACCCCTCCACTTT. The gene calls are TRBV5-5 and TRBJ1-6; 7 bases line up with TRBD1. Unmatched junction bases numbered 5, after V lost 5 bases and J lost 6 bases. The CDR3 covers 14 residues. The germline CDR1 and CDR2 sequences are SGHKS and YYEKEE (reference sequence). Based on the CDR3 plus reference TRBV5-5 and TRBJ1-6, the full variable domain is DAGVTQSPTHLIKTRGQQVTLRCSPISGHKSVSWYQQVLGQGPQFIFQYYEKEERGRGNFPDRFSARQFPNYSSELNVNALLLGDSALYLCASRTTGINSPLHFGNGTRLTVT.

V and J are TRBV30 and TRBJ1-5; 7 bases align to TRBD1. CDR1 GTSNPN and CDR2 SVGIG come from the germline V gene (reference sequence). CDR3 size: 14 residues. V dropped 0 bases and J dropped 6; count of bases not matched to a gene: 5. CDR3 nucleotides: TGTGCCTGGAGTGTTGGGGCAGGGGGTCAGCCCCAGCATTTT. Its protein product is CAWSVGAGGQPQHF.

The chain joins TRBV5-4 to TRBJ2-1; 10 bases line up with TRBD2. With 3 bases clipped from V and 0 bases from J, the junction kept 6 bases outside the gene matches. Germline CDR1 reads SGHNT; CDR2 reads YYREEE (reference sequence). The CDR3 has 17 residues. The CDR3 nucleotides read TGTGCCAGCAGCTCCGGGACTAGCGTTAGCTCCTACAATGAGCAGTTCTTC. It yields the protein CASSSGTSVSSYNEQFF.